The clone carrying this T cell receptor beta chain appeared many times. What it binds is not known. This entry belongs to a study of T-cell reconstitution after alpha-beta-depleted transplantation in children. General study results and limits: Diversity of TCRbeta at day 60 was high in some patients, arising from surviving recipient T cells and thymic progenitors.

Unique molecular identifiers were used to barcode this TCRbeta library. TCRdb fed the PCR reads into MiXCR, producing one record per CDR3 protein. Of around 300,000 distinct CDR3 sequences listed, over 9% are singletons. This CDR3 is built from 16 residues. Germline assignment: CDR1 SGDLS and CDR2 YYNGEE. Trimming removed 4 bases from V and 2 bases from J, with 16 bases in between. The rearrangement joins TRBV9 to TRBJ2-1; D might be TRBD1 (6 bases). This receptor was taken from a boy under two years old with acute myeloid leukemia, due to receive a stem cell transplant. Sequenced here: PBMCs, sampled before TCRalphabeta/CD19-depleted stem cell transplant. The CDR3 DNA follows: TGTGCCAGCAGCCCCCGACAGGCTAAAACCTACAATGAGCAGTTCTTC. This gives the protein CASSPRQAKTYNEQFF.